This T cell receptor (beta chain) came from a study of T cell repertoires in cytomegalovirus infection. In the study overall: Matching HLA type and CMV infection were both indicated by public TCR beta signatures. Findings of the study overall: Cumulative public TCR beta family frequency identified CMV carriers with the relevant HLA. The response measured ex vivo was dominated by TCR beta clonotypes (HLA-C-restricted and CMV-specific).

Many counts were recorded for this clonotype. The antigen remains undetermined. The CDR3 length is 17 residues. V lost 6 bases to trimming and J lost 2 bases, with 20 bases between them. Germline CDR1 MNHEY, CDR2 SVGEGT. From the reads, TCRdb called clonotypes with MiXCR, one entry per CDR3 protein. The sample includes 150,000 to 200,000 distinct CDR3 sequences, around 20% seen only once; the top ten take 2.5% to 3%. This receptor was identified in a human donor in good health (CMV status not recorded). Some clones in this sample may be carry-over from other donors' samples. This chain joins TRBV6-2 or TRBV6-3 and TRBJ2-1; D is unresolved. The sample consisted of PBMCs. The CDR3 DNA reads as TGTGCCAGCAGGCCAGGTGACTCGGGTCCAGCCTACAATGAGCAGTTCTTC. Translation gives CASRPGDSGPAYNEQFF.